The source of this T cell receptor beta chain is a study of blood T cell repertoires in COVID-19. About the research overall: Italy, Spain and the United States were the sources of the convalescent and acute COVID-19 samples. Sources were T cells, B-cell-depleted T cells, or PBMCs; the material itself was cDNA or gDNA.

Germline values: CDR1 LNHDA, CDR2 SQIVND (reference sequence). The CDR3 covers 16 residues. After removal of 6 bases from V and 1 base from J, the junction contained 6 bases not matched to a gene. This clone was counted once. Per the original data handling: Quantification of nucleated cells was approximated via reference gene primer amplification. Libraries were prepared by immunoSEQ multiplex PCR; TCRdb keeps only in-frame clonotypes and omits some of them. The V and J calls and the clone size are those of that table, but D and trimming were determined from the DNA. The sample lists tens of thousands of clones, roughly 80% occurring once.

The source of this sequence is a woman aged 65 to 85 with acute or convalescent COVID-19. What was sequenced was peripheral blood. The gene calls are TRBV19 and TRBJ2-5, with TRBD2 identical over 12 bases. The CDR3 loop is CASSRLAGEIQETQYF. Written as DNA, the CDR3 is TGTGCCAGTAGCAGACTAGCGGGGGAAATCCAAGAGACCCAGTACTTC.